This TCR beta chain was found in a study of shared clonotypes between healthy human individuals. The CDR3 loop spans 14 amino acids. Per germline, CDR1 LGHNA and CDR2 YSLEER. V was clipped by 0 bases and J by 3 bases, with 6 bases between them. Assay: immunoSEQ multiplex PCR; the TCRdb copy retains only in-frame clones and omits some. The sample carries roughly 510,000 clones, roughly 85% recorded once. Sequencing input: PBMCs. This sequence joins TRBV4-3 and TRBJ2-1, with no clear D. This clonotype was sampled from a woman in her thirties or forties in good health. Some clones in this sample may be carry-over from other donors' samples. The chain's CDR3 is CASSQDPRYNEQFF. The CDR3 DNA sequence: TGCGCCAGCAGCCAAGACCCCCGCTACAATGAGCAGTTCTTC.